Detailed here is one T cell receptor (beta chain). Measured with immunoSEQ multiplex PCR; TCRdb has only the in-frame clones, and not every one. The sample records about 50,000 clones, about 88% being singletons. Germline assignment: CDR1 SGDLS and CDR2 YYNGEE. CDR3 length: 16 residues. V was pared by 0 bases and J by 2 bases, with 5 bases of the junction left unmatched. This record comes from a study of radiotherapy plus CTLA-4 blockade in lung cancer. The V and J genes are TRBV9 and TRBJ2-5; 9 bases agree with TRBD2. The TCR originated in a human donor with non-small cell lung cancer whose response to radiotherapy plus ipilimumab could not be evaluated. This sample comprised peripheral blood, obtained from a patient treated with radiotherapy plus ipilimumab. DNA of the CDR3: TGTGCCAGCAGCGTAGCCGCGGGACTAGCACAAGAGACCCAGTACTTC. Translated, it gives CASSVAAGLAQETQYF.